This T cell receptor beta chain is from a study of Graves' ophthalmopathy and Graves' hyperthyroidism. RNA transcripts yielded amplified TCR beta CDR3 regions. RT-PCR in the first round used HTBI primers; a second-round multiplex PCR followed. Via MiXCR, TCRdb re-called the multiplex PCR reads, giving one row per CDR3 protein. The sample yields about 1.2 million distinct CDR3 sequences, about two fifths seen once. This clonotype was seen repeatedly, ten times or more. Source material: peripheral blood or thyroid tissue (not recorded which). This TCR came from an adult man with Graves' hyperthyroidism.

The CDR3 region is CASSPFVVSPLHF. CDR3 coding DNA: TGTGCCAGCAGTCCGTTCGTAGTATCACCCCTCCACTTT. This chain joins TRBV7-2 and TRBJ1-6, with D unresolved. From germline, CDR1 is SGHTA and CDR2 FQGNSA. Deletions cut 6 bases from V and 10 bases from J, with 13 bases between. This CDR3 region has 13 residues.